The 30 T cell receptor beta chains listed next were all sequenced from one sample in a study of T cell repertoires in cytomegalovirus infection. These receptors lack a known antigen. TCRdb recomputed calls from the reads with MiXCR, one row per CDR3 protein. The table includes about 500,000 distinct CDR3 sequences, roughly a third detected once. Sample: cultured PBMCs, taken from culture after CMV antigen stimulation. The receptors here all came from a human donor in good health (CMV status not recorded). Some clones in this sample may be carry-over from other donors' samples.

This clonotype was seen repeatedly, ten times or more. The gene calls are TRBV7-6 and TRBJ2-1; D is uncertain. Trimming stripped 1 base from V and 2 bases from J, with 24 bases between. The CDR3 is made up of 20 amino acids. Germline V gene sequence: CDR1 SGHVS, CDR2 FNYEAQ. Here the CDR3 DNA reads TGTGCCAGCAGCTTAGTGGCAATCTCGTATGATGAGCGTCCCTACAATGAGCAGTTCTTC. Protein sequence: CASSLVAISYDERPYNEQFF.

The genes are TRBV7-2 and TRBJ2-1, with TRBD2 identical over 10 bases. The junction had 6 bases not matched to a gene; V was cut back by 4 bases and J by 0 bases. The CDR3 consists of 17 residues. CDR1 and CDR2 from the germline V gene are SGHTA and FQGNSA. CDR3 protein: CASSWRLAGSSYNEQFF. The CDR3 bases are TGTGCCAGCAGCTGGCGACTAGCGGGCAGCTCCTACAATGAGCAGTTCTTC.

This clonotype has just a few counts. V usage is TRBV6-2 or TRBV6-3 and J usage is TRBJ1-5; D gene unclear. V was clipped by 2 bases and J by 3 bases, with 11 bases between them. This CDR3 is 15 amino acids long. Germline V lookup: CDR1 MNHEY, CDR2 SVGEGT. CDR3 residues: CASSYGRRLNQPQHF. CDR3 nucleotide sequence: TGTGCCAGCAGTTACGGGCGGAGGCTCAATCAGCCCCAGCATTTT.

V and J are TRBV29-1 and TRBJ2-1; 9 nucleotides line up with TRBD2. Germline CDR1 is SQVTM and CDR2 is ANQGSEA. Losses at the gene ends were 6 bases for V and 8 bases for J; bases not matched to a gene: 8. The CDR3 loop spans 13 amino acids. CDR3 sequence (DNA): TGCAGCGTACCGGGACTAGCATCATATGAGCAGTTCTTC. This translates into CSVPGLASYEQFF.

This clonotype showed up many times. V is TRBV7-2 and J is TRBJ2-1, with unresolved D. The germline V gene encodes CDR1 SGHTA and CDR2 FQGNSA. The V end lost 3 bases, the J end lost 6 bases, and 15 bases lay between the germline ends. The length of the CDR3 is 15 residues. CDR3 coding DNA: TGTGCCAGCAGCTTGTTACCAGACCTGACCAATGAGCAGTTCTTC. Translating it yields CASSLLPDLTNEQFF.

The V call is TRBV5-1, the J call TRBJ2-7, with 10 bases lining up with TRBD2. V shed 1 base, J shed 2 bases, and the junction held 3 bases outside the gene matches. The CDR3 loop spans 15 amino acids. The V gene's germline CDR1 is SGHRS and CDR2 YFSETQ. The CDR3 sequence is CASSLFLAGAYEQYF. DNA for the CDR3: TGCGCCAGCAGCTTGTTCCTAGCGGGAGCCTACGAGCAGTACTTC.

This clonotype was recorded a few times. The chain carries TRBV6-2 or TRBV6-3 and TRBJ2-7, with D possibly being TRBD2 (5 bases). Germline V CDR1 and CDR2: MNHEY, SVGEGT. The CDR3 spans 16 residues. Trimming took off 0 bases at V and 0 bases at J, with 12 bases between the two ends. This CDR3 reads CASSYSKVGSSYEQYF. In DNA, the CDR3 is TGTGCCAGCAGTTACTCTAAAGTTGGGAGCTCCTACGAGCAGTACTTC.

The chain's CDR3 is CASSLGSQSNEQFF. The CDR3 DNA reads as TGTGCCAGCAGCTTGGGGAGCCAGTCAAATGAGCAGTTCTTC. The chain combines TRBV7-2 with TRBJ2-1; D perhaps matches TRBD2 (5 bases). The V gene's germline CDR1 is SGHTA and CDR2 FQGNSA. V lost 3 bases and J 7 bases, leaving 13 bases between the germline ends. The CDR3 sequence is 14 residues long.

The rearrangement joins TRBV4-3 to TRBJ1-3; TRBD1 agrees at 8 bases. This CDR3 comprises 17 residues. The germline gives CDR1 LGHNA, CDR2 YSLEER. Trimming removed 4 bases from V and 0 bases from J; junction bases left unmatched: 8. The DNA for the CDR3 is TGCGCCAGCAGCCGGGGGACAGGTCAAGGCTCTGGAAACACCATATATTTT. Its protein is CASSRGTGQGSGNTIYF.

In its sample, this clonotype was seen once. The chain carries TRBV28 and TRBJ1-5; D might be TRBD1 (5 bases). The CDR3 runs to 13 residues. Trimming removed 3 bases at V and 7 bases at J, with 10 bases between. Germline V gene lookup returns CDR1 MDHEN and CDR2 SYDVKM. The CDR3 protein is CASSFGGTQPQHF. CDR3 nucleotide sequence: TGTGCCAGCAGTTTCGGGGGAACGCAGCCCCAGCATTTT.

The gene calls are TRBV7-2 and TRBJ1-2, with D unresolved. The CDR3 contains 14 residues. The germline V gene has CDR1 SGHTA and CDR2 FQGNSA. V gave up 4 bases and J gave up 10 bases, with 19 bases separating them. This CDR3 is CASSYMRGRVAYTF. CDR3 nucleotides: TGTGCCAGCAGCTACATGCGCGGGCGAGTCGCCTACACCTTC. Drawing the rest from reference TRBV7-2 and TRBJ1-2, the complete variable domain is GAGVSQSPSNKVTEKGKDVELRCDPISGHTALYWYRQSLGQGLEFLIYFQGNSAPDKSGLPSDRFSAERTGGSVSTLTIQRTQQEDSAVYLCASSYMRGRVAYTFGSGTRLTVV.

This clonotype was observed many times. The rearrangement joins TRBV7-8 to TRBJ2-3; D is ambiguous. The CDR3 has 16 amino acids. Trimming cost V 7 bases and J 2 bases, with 19 bases left between them. CDR1 is SGHVS, CDR2 FQNEAQ, per germline. This CDR3 reads CASTYTLNSNTDTQYF. CDR3 DNA sequence: TGTGCCAGCACCTACACGCTCAACTCAAACACAGATACGCAGTATTTT.

The chain uses TRBV4-3 and TRBJ1-3; D gene ambiguous. CDR1 and CDR2 from the germline V gene are LGHNA and YSLEER. The CDR3 is made up of 17 amino acids. The V and J ends lost 1 base and 0 bases respectively, with 13 bases between them. The CDR3 region has the DNA TGCGCCAGCAGCCAAGCTCGCACCTGGGGCTCTGGAAACACCATATATTTT. It is translated as CASSQARTWGSGNTIYF.

The chain employs TRBV6-5 and TRBJ2-1, with 8 bases fitting TRBD2. Per germline, CDR1 MNHEY and CDR2 SVGAGI. V trimming: 2 bases; J trimming: 8 bases; junction bases outside the gene matches: 11. The CDR3 length is 16 residues. In nucleotides, the CDR3 is TGTGCCAGCAGTTACACGCAAGCGGGAGAAAAGTATGAGCAGTTCTTC. This gives the protein CASSYTQAGEKYEQFF.

The V and J genes are TRBV15 and TRBJ2-1, with unresolved D. Trimming took off 0 bases at V and 8 bases at J, with 11 bases between the two ends. The CDR3 sequence is 14 residues long. The germline V gene has CDR1 LNHNV and CDR2 YYDKDF (reference sequence). DNA of the CDR3: TGTGCCACCAGCAGAGAACCGGACGGGCATGAGCAGTTCTTC. As protein: CATSREPDGHEQFF.

This clonotype was seen only a few times. The chain combines TRBV12-3 or TRBV12-4 with TRBJ2-1, with 8 nucleotides matching TRBD2. The CDR3 extends over 16 amino acids. The J segment lost 12 bases and the V segment lost 4 bases, leaving 17 bases of the junction unmatched. CDR3 DNA sequence: TGTGCCAGCAGTTACGTTGGACTAGCTGACCTTAGGGGGCAGTTCTTC. Amino acids: CASSYVGLADLRGQFF.

The chain couples TRBV10-3 to TRBJ2-7; either TRBD1 or TRBD2 may supply D (5 bases each). Germline-derived CDR1 and CDR2 are ENHRY and SYGVKD. CDR3 length equals 16 residues. Trimming took 0 bases from V and 4 from J, leaving 16 bases between them. The CDR3 protein is CAISESGRPRNYEQYV. Here the CDR3 DNA reads TGTGCCATCAGTGAGTCGGGACGGCCTCGGAATTACGAGCAGTACGTC.

J is TRBJ2-7 and V is TRBV7-2, with 13 bases lining up with TRBD2. Germline V gene data show CDR1 as SGHTA and CDR2 as FQGNSA. CDR3 length: 19 residues. V shed 5 bases, J shed 3 bases, and the junction held 16 bases outside the gene matches. The CDR3 DNA follows: TGTGCCAGCAGCGCACCGGGACAGGCAGGACTAGCGGGGGTCTACGAGCAGTACGTC. This translates into CASSAPGQAGLAGVYEQYV.

The chain combines TRBV12-3 or TRBV12-4 with TRBJ2-1, with TRBD2 matching over 13 bases. V lost 6 bases and J lost 7; bases outside the gene matches: 9. This CDR3 comprises 16 residues. In DNA form, the CDR3 reads TGTGCCAGCAGCTGGACCGGGACTAGCGGGATGAATGAGCAGTTCTTC. Encoded protein: CASSWTGTSGMNEQFF.

Turning to this clonotype: The junction and the germline gene differ at one end; a read error may be behind it. The rearrangement links TRBV12-3 or TRBV12-4 to TRBJ2-7; D remains ambiguous. CDR3 length: 13 residues. CDR3 in DNA: TGTGCCAGCAGTATACACCAGCAGAACGAGCATTACTTC. Protein: CASSIHQQNEHYF.

This rearrangement joins TRBV5-5 to TRBJ2-2, with no clear D. This CDR3 region has 15 residues. Germline CDR1 is SGHKS and CDR2 is YYEKEE (reference sequence). Trimming stripped 5 bases from V and 6 bases from J, with 17 bases between. The CDR3 nucleotides read TGTGCCAGCAGGCCCCGGAGTCTAGAAGCCGGGGAGCTGTTTTTT. Its protein product is CASRPRSLEAGELFF.

This rearrangement joins TRBV5-6 to TRBJ2-1; D call uncertain. Germline loops: CDR1 SGHDT, CDR2 YYEEEE. The V end was cut by 0 bases, the J end by 9 bases, with 10 bases between. The CDR3 runs 13 residues. CDR3 coding DNA: TGTGCCAGCAGCTTGGAAGTAGCAGGTGAGCAGTTCTTC. Translation gives CASSLEVAGEQFF.

This clonotype was counted a few times. This chain joins TRBV20-1 and TRBJ2-2; D possibly corresponds to TRBD2 (6 bases). This CDR3 has 16 amino acids. Per the germline V gene, CDR1 is DFQATT and CDR2 is SNEGSKA (reference sequence). V was pared by 0 bases and J by 2 bases, with 13 bases between. CDR3 protein: CSARDRGTGNTGELFF. The CDR3 coding sequence is TGCAGTGCTAGAGATCGAGGGACTGGAAACACCGGGGAGCTGTTTTTT.

The gene calls are TRBV7-6 and TRBJ1-1; 9 bases are a match to TRBD1. Germline values: CDR1 SGHVS, CDR2 FNYEAQ. V was pared by 5 bases and J by 1 base, with 5 bases of the junction left unmatched. The CDR3 length is 15 residues. CDR3 protein: CASSPGQGPNTEAFF. Written as DNA, the CDR3 is TGTGCCAGCAGCCCGGGACAGGGACCGAACACTGAAGCTTTCTTT.

This clonotype has ten or more counts. This rearrangement joins TRBV7-6 to TRBJ1-1, with 7 bases identical to TRBD1. The V segment lost 1 base and the J segment 0 bases; nucleotides outside the gene matches: 5. The CDR3 loop spans 16 amino acids. CDR1 SGHVS and CDR2 FNYEAQ come from the germline V gene. This chain's CDR3 is CASSLGRDSLNTEAFF. The CDR3 DNA sequence: TGTGCCAGCAGCTTAGGTAGGGACAGCTTGAACACTGAAGCTTTCTTT.

This clonotype was seen a handful of times. DNA for the CDR3: TGTGCCAGCAGCCAAGGACTAGCGGGAGCCTACGAGCAGTACGTC. Its protein product is CASSQGLAGAYEQYV. The chain employs TRBV7-4 and TRBJ2-7, with 13 nucleotides matching TRBD2. J was trimmed by 2 bases and V by 5 bases; bases with no gene match: 3. CDR3 length equals 15 residues. Germline CDR1 is SGHVT and CDR2 is SQSDAQ.

CDR3 sequence reads: CATSRDRRTHQETQYF. DNA of the CDR3: TGTGCCACCAGCAGAGATCGGAGGACGCACCAAGAGACCCAGTACTTC. The V and J genes are TRBV15 and TRBJ2-5; a weak D match, TRBD2 (5 bases). This CDR3 spans 16 amino acids. Germline values: CDR1 LNHNV, CDR2 YYDKDF (reference sequence). Trimming removed 0 bases from V and 0 bases from J, with 11 bases in between.

The chain couples TRBV10-1 to TRBJ2-7, with 10 positions matching TRBD2. Germline values: CDR1 WNHNN, CDR2 SYGVQD (reference sequence). The CDR3 runs 16 residues. The V segment lost 6 bases and the J segment 5 bases; nucleotides outside the gene matches: 13. CDR3: CASSRSGRAWGNEQYV. The CDR3 DNA reads TGCGCCAGCAGCCGCAGCGGGAGGGCCTGGGGGAACGAGCAGTACGTC.

This chain links TRBV29-1 with TRBJ1-1; D might be TRBD1 (5 bases). Germline values: CDR1 SQVTM, CDR2 ANQGSEA. Trimming shortened V by 6 bases and J by 6 bases, and 8 bases separated the two germline ends. The CDR3 sequence is 10 residues long. CDR3 sequence reads: CSVRVSEAFF. DNA of the CDR3: TGCAGCGTCAGGGTTTCTGAAGCTTTCTTT. Looking up the rest from reference TRBV29-1 and TRBJ1-1 gives the full variable domain: SAVISQKPSRDICQRGTSLTIQCQVDSQVTMMFWYRQQPGQSLTLIATANQGSEATYESGFVIDKFPISRPNLTFSTLTVSNMSPEDSSIYLCSVRVSEAFFGQGTRLTVV.

This sequence joins TRBV6-2 or TRBV6-3 and TRBJ2-3; possibly TRBD1 or TRBD2 for D (5 bases each). Germline V lookup: CDR1 MNHEY, CDR2 SVGEGT. V lost 5 bases and J 5 bases, leaving 14 bases between the germline ends. The CDR3 runs to 14 residues. The CDR3 spells CASSGWGIGDTQYF. The CDR3 DNA follows: TGTGCCAGCAGTGGTTGGGGGATCGGAGATACGCAGTATTTT.